Below, one TCR beta chain is given with its context. The record originates from a study of blood T cell repertoires in COVID-19. Across the study: Acute-phase and convalescent COVID-19 samples originated in the United States, Italy and Spain.

Original methodology: The authors estimated nucleated cell counts from reference gene primer amplification. The repertoire was sequenced with immunoSEQ multiplex PCR; TCRdb's copy has only in-frame clones and lacks some. The V and J calls and clone size were taken over from that table, and D and trimming were inferred from the DNA. The table has tens of thousands of clones, around nine tenths seen once. Looked up from germline, CDR1 is MNHNS and CDR2 is SASEGT. V lost 4 bases and J lost 0, with 13 bases in between. The CDR3 is 16 amino acids. The chain links TRBV6-1 to TRBJ1-3; perhaps TRBD1 as D (5 bases). The source is a human donor in a cohort sampled during active COVID-19. The donor label of this sample is uncertain. The sample was peripheral blood. The DNA of the CDR3 is TGTGCCAGCAGTGGCGACAGCCGATCCTCTGGAAACACCATATATTTT. As protein: CASSGDSRSSGNTIYF.